This T cell receptor (beta chain) was obtained from a study of T-cell reconstitution after alpha-beta-depleted transplantation in children. Study-level results: At around two months after transplant, the alpha-beta T cells were reportedly derived from several hundred expanded clones that came from non-depleted graft cells. Newly generated T cells supplied most T-cell counts and diversity one year post-transplant.

It was with unique molecular identifiers that the TCRbeta library was prepared. Using its own MiXCR run on the PCR reads, TCRdb lists one record per CDR3 protein. The table records a few hundred thousand distinct CDR3 sequences, over 40% of them present only once. Germline CDR1 reads SGDLS; CDR2 reads YYNGEE. The CDR3 has 15 residues. V lost 0 bases and J 2 bases, leaving 12 bases between the germline ends. The sample holds many counts of this clonotype. Its matching antigen is unknown. This rearrangement joins TRBV9 to TRBJ2-7; D might be TRBD2 (6 bases). The sequence came from a girl aged 2 to 9 with aplastic anemia, due to receive a stem cell transplant. The sample here was PBMCs, taken before TCRalphabeta/CD19-depleted stem cell transplant. The CDR3 is CASSVGGGAAYEQYF. In nucleotides, the CDR3 is TGTGCCAGCAGCGTAGGGGGAGGAGCGGCCTACGAGCAGTACTTC.